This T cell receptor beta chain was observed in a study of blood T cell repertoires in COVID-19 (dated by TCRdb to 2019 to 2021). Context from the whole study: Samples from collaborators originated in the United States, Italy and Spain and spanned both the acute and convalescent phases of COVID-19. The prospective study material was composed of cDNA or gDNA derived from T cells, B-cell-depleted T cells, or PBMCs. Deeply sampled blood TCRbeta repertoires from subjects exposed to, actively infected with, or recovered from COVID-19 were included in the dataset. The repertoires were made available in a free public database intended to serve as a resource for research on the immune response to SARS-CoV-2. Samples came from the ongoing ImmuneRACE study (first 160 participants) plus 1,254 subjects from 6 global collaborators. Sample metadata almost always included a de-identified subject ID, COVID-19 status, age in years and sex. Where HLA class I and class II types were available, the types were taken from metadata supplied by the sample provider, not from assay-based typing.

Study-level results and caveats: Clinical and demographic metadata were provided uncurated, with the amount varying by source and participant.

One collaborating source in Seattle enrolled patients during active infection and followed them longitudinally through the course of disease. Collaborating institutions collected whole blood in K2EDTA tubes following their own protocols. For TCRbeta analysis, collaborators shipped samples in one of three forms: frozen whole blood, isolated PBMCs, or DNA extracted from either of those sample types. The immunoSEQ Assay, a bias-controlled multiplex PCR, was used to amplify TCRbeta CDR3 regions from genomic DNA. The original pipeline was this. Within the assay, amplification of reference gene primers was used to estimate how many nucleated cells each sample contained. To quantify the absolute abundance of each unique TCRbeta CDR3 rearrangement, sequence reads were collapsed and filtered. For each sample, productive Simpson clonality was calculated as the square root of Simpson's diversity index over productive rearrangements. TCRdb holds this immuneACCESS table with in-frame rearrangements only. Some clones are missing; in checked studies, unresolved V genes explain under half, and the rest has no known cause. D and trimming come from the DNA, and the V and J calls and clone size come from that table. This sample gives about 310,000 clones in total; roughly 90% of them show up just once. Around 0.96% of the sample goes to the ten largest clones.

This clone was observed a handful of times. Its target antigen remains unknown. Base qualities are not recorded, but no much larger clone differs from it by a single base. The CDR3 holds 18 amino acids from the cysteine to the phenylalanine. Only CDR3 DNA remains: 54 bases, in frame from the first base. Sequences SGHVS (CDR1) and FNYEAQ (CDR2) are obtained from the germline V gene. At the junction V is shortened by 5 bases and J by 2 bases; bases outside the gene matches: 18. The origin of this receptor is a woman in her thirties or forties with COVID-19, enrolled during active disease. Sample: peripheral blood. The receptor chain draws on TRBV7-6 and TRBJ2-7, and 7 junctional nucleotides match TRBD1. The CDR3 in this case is CASSVGTARAFHTYEQYF. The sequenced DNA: TGTGCCAGCAGCGTAGGGACAGCTCGTGCCTTTCATACCTACGAGCAGTACTTC.